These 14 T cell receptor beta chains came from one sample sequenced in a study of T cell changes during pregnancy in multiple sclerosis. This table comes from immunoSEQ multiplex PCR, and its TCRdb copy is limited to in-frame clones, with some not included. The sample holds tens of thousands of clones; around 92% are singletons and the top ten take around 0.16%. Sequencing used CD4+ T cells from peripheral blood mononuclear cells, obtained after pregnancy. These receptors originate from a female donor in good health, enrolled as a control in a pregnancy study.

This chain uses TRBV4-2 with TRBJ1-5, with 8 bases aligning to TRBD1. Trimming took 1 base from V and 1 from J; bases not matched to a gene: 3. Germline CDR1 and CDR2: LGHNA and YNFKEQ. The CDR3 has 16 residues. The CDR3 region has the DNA TGTGCCAGCAGCCAAGGGACAGGGAGAAGCAATCAGCCCCAGCATTTT. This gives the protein CASSQGTGRSNQPQHF.

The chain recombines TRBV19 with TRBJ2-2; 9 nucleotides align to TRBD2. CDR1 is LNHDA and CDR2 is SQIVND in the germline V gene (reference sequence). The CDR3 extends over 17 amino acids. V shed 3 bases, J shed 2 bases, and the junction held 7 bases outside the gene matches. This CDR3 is CASSILRRGGNTGELFF. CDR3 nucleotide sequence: TGTGCCAGTAGTATTTTACGGCGGGGGGGAAACACCGGGGAGCTGTTTTTT.

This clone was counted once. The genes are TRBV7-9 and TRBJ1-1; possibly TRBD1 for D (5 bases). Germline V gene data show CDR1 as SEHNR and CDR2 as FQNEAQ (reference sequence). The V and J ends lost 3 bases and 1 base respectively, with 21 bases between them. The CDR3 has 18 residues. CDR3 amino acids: CASSFQPLRDSRNTEAFF. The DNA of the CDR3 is TGTGCCAGCAGCTTCCAACCTCTGAGGGACTCCCGGAACACTGAAGCTTTCTTT.

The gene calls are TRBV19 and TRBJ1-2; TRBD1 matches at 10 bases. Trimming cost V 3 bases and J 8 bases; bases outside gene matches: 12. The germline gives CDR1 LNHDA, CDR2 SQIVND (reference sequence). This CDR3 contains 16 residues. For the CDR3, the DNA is TGTGCCAGTAGTATCTTCGTGGCGACAGGGGGCGCGGGCTACACCTTC. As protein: CASSIFVATGGAGYTF.

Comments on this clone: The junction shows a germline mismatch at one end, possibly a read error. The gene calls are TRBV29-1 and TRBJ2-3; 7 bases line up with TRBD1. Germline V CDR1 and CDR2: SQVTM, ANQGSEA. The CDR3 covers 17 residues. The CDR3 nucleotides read TGCAGCGTCGAGGGGACAGAGGGGGCCATACCCACAGGTACGCAGTATTTT. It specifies CSVEGTEGAIPTGTQYF.

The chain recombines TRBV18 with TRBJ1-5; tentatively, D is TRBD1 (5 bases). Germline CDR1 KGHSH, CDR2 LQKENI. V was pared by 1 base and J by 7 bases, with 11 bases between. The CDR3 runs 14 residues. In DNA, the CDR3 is TGTGCCAGCTCACCACTAGGGGCGGAACAGCCCCAGCATTTT. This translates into CASSPLGAEQPQHF.

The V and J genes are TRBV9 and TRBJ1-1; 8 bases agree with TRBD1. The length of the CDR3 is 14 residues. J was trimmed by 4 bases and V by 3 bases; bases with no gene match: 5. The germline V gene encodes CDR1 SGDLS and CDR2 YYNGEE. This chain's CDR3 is CASSDPGQGTEAFF. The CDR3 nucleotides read TGTGCCAGCAGCGACCCCGGACAGGGCACTGAAGCTTTCTTT. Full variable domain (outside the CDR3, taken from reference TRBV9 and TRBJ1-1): DSGVTQTPKHLITATGQRVTLRCSPRSGDLSVYWYQQSLDQGLQFLIQYYNGEERAKGNILERFSAQQFPDLHSELNLSSLELGDSALYFCASSDPGQGTEAFFGQGTRLTVV.

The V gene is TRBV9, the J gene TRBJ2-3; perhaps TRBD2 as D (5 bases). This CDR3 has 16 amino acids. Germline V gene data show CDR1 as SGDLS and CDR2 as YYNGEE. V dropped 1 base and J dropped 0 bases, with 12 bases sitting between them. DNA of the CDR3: TGTGCCAGCAGCGTAAGGTCCAGCGGTAGCACAGATACGCAGTATTTT. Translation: CASSVRSSGSTDTQYF.

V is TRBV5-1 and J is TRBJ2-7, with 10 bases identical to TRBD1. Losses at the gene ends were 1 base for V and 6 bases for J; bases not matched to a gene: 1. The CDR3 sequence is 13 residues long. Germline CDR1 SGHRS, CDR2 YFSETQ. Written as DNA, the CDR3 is TGCGCCAGCAGCTTGAGGGACAGGGGCGAGCAGTACTTC. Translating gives CASSLRDRGEQYF.

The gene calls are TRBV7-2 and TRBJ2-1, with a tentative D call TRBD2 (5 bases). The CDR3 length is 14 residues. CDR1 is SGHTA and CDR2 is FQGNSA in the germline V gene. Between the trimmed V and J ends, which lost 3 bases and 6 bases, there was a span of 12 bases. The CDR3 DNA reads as TGTGCCAGCAGCTTCCTCGCGGGCTCCAATGAGCAGTTCTTC. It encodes CASSFLAGSNEQFF.

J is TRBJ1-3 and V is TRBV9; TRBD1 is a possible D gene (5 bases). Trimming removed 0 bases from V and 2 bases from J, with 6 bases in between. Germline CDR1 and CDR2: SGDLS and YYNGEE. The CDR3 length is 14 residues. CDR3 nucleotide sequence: TGTGCCAGCAGCGTAGCGGGGGCTGGAAACACCATATATTTT. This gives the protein CASSVAGAGNTIYF.

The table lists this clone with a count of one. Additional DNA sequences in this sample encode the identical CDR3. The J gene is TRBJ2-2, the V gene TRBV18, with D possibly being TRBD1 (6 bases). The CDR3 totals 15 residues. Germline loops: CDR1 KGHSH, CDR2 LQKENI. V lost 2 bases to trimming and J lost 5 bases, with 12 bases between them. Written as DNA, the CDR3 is TGTGCCAGCTCACCAAGAGGAAGGGGGACCGGGGAGCTGTTTTTT. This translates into CASSPRGRGTGELFF.

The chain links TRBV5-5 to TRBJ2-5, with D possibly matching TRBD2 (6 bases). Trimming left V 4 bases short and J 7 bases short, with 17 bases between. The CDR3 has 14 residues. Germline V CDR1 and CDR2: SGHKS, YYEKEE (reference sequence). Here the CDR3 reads CASSRRDGILTQYF. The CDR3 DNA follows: TGTGCCAGCAGCCGGAGGGACGGAATTCTGACCCAGTACTTC.

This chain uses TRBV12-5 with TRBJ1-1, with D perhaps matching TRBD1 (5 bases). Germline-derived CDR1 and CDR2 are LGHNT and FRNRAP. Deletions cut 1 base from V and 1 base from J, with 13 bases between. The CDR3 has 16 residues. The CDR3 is CASGLGLQVENTEAFF. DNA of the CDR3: TGTGCTAGTGGTTTGGGATTACAGGTGGAGAACACTGAAGCTTTCTTT.